A single T cell receptor beta chain is shown here with its context. The target antigen is unknown. This entry is derived from a study of tumor-infiltrating lymphocytes in localized non-small cell lung cancer. Study-wide context: The cohort mixed smokers and never-smokers, several histologies, and some post-neoadjuvant-chemotherapy samples. Study results and limitations: Tumors had more T cell infiltration than uninvolved lung, per TCRbeta sequencing and CD3 counts.

Clones were sequenced by immunoSEQ multiplex PCR, and TCRdb holds only the in-frame ones, with some missing. The sample lists fewer than 20,000 clones, approximately 70% occurring once. The clonotype originates from a human donor with non-small cell lung cancer. Source material: lung tumor tissue.

DNA for the CDR3: TGTGCCAGCAGTTTAGACGGGCTTGGCTACACCTTC. It specifies CASSLDGLGYTF. The rearrangement joins TRBV27 to TRBJ1-2; D remains unclear. Trimming shortened V by 2 bases and J by 7 bases, and 8 bases separated the two germline ends. Looked up from germline, CDR1 is MNHEY and CDR2 is SMNVEV (reference sequence). The CDR3 length is 12 residues.